This section outlines one TCR beta chain sequence together with its context. These data are taken from a study of T-cell memory formation after mild COVID-19. The authors produced TCR alpha and TCR beta cDNA libraries with sample barcodes and UMIs by 5'RACE using constant-segment primers. In TCRdb, the 5' RACE reads were re-called with MiXCR into one record per CDR3 protein. The sample has around 370,000 distinct CDR3 sequences; roughly 20% are singletons. Sequenced material: PBMCs or a T cell subset sorted from them (not recorded which). The receptor comes from an adult woman who had mild COVID-19 (a few samples of this study predate the infection). Cell type and time point are not known.

CDR3 bases: TGTGCCAGCAGCCCAGAGGGACCCTACGAGCAGTACTTC. Translated, it gives CASSPEGPYEQYF. V usage is TRBV3-1 and J usage is TRBJ2-7; D could derive from TRBD1 or TRBD2 (5 bases each). Trimming pared 4 bases from V and 2 bases from J, leaving 9 bases between. The CDR3 sequence is 13 residues long. The germline gives CDR1 LGHDT, CDR2 YNNKEL (reference sequence).